Listed below are T cell receptor beta chains from one sample, sequenced in a study of cytomegalovirus exposure and HLA in healthy donors. Assay: immunoSEQ multiplex PCR; the TCRdb copy retains only in-frame clones and omits some. The repertoire holds around 150,000 clones, around 85% seen once, with about 2% in the top ten. The sample taken for sequencing was PBMCs. Receptor source: a human donor in good health. The CDR3 runs from the conserved cysteine through the conserved F or W. A D gene is named only where the DNA matches it firmly. Some rows have no size entry. The others give once, few or many, or a class for an expanded clone.

J gene | D gene | V gene | clone size | CDR3 DNA | CDR3 protein
TRBJ2-7 | - | TRBV4-3 | - | TGCGCCAGCAGCCCATCACGGGGGACGGGTCCCGAGCAGTACTTC | CASSPSRGTGPEQYF
TRBJ1-5 | TRBD1 | TRBV5-5 | - | TGTGCCAGCAGCCCACAGGGGTCAAGGCCCCAGCATTTT | CASSPQGSRPQHF
TRBJ2-7 | TRBD2 | TRBV5-1 | - | TGCGCCAGCAGCTTGGGGGGGGGTTTATCCTACGAGCAGTACTTC | CASSLGGGLSYEQYF
TRBJ2-5 | - | TRBV10-3 | - | TGTGCCTCCCGGGACACTTTGGAGACCCAGTACTTC | CASRDTLETQYF
TRBJ1-2 | - | TRBV27 | - | TGTGCCAGCAGTTTTTACCAGGGAAGGACTAACTATGGCTACACCTTC | CASSFYQGRTNYGYTF
TRBJ2-5 | TRBD2 | TRBV5-1 | - | TGCGCCAGCAGCTCGTTAGCGGGGGGGATCCAAGAGACCCAGTACTTC | CASSSLAGGIQETQYF
TRBJ2-2 | TRBD2 | TRBV5-1 | - | TGCGCCAGCAGCTCAGACTTAGCGGGGGCGAACACCGGGGAGCTGTTTTTT | CASSSDLAGANTGELFF
TRBJ1-3 | - | TRBV4-3 | - | TGCGCCAGCAGCCAAGATACTTGGGCTCAAGGAAACACCATATATTTT | CASSQDTWAQGNTIYF
TRBJ2-2 | - | TRBV2 | - | TGTGCCAGCAGTCTACCCCGGGACTCCGCGAACACCGGGGAGCTGTTTTTT | CASSLPRDSANTGELFF
TRBJ1-4 | TRBD1 | TRBV7-9 | - | TGTTCCAGCAGGAACACAGGACAGGGACTTAATGAAAAACTGTTTTTT | CSSRNTGQGLNEKLFF
TRBJ1-1 | - | TRBV7-2 | - | TGTGCCAGCAGCCCACAGGGCACGCCGAACACTGAAGCTTTCTTT | CASSPQGTPNTEAFF
TRBJ1-5 | TRBD1 | TRBV28 | - | TGTGCCAGCAGACGCCGTTCCGGGACAGGGAGGAATCAGCCCCAGCATTTT | CASRRRSGTGRNQPQHF
TRBJ1-4 | - | TRBV10-3 | - | TGTGCCATCAGGCCGGGATTGGAGGGGGAAAAACTGTTTTTT | CAIRPGLEGEKLFF
TRBJ1-4 | - | TRBV5-1 | - | TGCGCCAGCAGCTTGGAATCCACAACAACTAATGAAAAACTGTTTTTT | CASSLESTTTNEKLFF
TRBJ2-3 | - | TRBV7-6 | few | TGTGCCAGCAGCCCCTCTGGCACAGATACGCAGTATTTT | CASSPSGTDTQYF
TRBJ1-2 | TRBD1 | TRBV27 | - | TGTGCCAGCAGTGGGGGGACAGGCTATGGCTACACCTTC | CASSGGTGYGYTF
TRBJ2-2 | TRBD2 | TRBV5-3 | - | TGTGCCAGAAGTGAACCTGGGTGGGGGGGTTTGTGGGAGCTGTTTTTT | CARSEPGWGGLWELFF
TRBJ2-3 | - | TRBV6-6 | once | TGTGCCAGCAACCTACGCGGCGGAGGGACAGATACGCAGTATTTT | CASNLRGGGTDTQYF
TRBJ2-7 | TRBD2 | TRBV6-5 | - | TGTGCCAGCAGTTACTCGGGACTAGCGGGTCCCTACGAGCAGTACTTC | CASSYSGLAGPYEQYF
TRBJ2-2 | - | TRBV5-1 | - | TGCGCCAGCAGCCTCCGGGCGGGACAGATCACCGGGGAGCTGTTTTTT | CASSLRAGQITGELFF
TRBJ2-7 | - | TRBV5-1 | - | TGCGCCAGCAGCTTGGGGGCTCAGTTGGGCGAGCAGTACTTC | CASSLGAQLGEQYF
TRBJ2-6 | TRBD1 | TRBV15 | - | TGTGCCACCGAGGACAGGGGGCTCTTTGGGGCCAACGTCCTGACTTTC | CATEDRGLFGANVLTF